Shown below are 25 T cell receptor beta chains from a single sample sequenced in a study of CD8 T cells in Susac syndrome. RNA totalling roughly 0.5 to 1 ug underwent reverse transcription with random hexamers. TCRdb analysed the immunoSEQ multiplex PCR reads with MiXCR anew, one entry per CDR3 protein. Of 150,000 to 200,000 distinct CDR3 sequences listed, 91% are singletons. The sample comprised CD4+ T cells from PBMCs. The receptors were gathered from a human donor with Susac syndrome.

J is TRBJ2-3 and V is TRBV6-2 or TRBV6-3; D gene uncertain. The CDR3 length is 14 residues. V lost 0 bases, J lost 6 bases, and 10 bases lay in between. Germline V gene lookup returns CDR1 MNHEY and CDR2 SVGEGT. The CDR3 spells CASSYSGPSDTQYF. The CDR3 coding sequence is TGTGCCAGCAGTTACTCAGGGCCTTCGGATACGCAGTATTTT.

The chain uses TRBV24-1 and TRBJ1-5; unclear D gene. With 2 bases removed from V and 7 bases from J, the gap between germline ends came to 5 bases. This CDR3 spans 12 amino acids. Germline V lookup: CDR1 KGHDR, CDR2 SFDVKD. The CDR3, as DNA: TGTGCCACCAGTGATTCGGGGCAGCCCCAGCATTTT. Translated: CATSDSGQPQHF.

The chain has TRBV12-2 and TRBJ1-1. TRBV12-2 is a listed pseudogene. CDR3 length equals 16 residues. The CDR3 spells CASRLGGGVENTEAFF. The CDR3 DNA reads TGTGCAAGTCGCTTAGGAGGCGGAGTTGAGAACACTGAAGCTTTCTTT.

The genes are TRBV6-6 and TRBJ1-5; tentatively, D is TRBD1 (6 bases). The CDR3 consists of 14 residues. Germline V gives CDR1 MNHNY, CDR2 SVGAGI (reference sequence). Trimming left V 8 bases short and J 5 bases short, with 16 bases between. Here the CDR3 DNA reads TGTGCCAGCCAAGGGGGTATTCTGGATCAGCCCCAGCATTTT. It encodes CASQGGILDQPQHF.

The CDR3 nucleotides read TGTGCCAGCAGCTTAGGGGAGGGCCCCTACGAGCAGTACTTC. It encodes CASSLGEGPYEQYF. The rearrangement uses TRBV7-2 and TRBJ2-7; 7 bases fit TRBD2. This CDR3 region has 14 residues. Germline-derived CDR1 and CDR2 are SGHTA and FQGNSA. V was pared by 1 base and J by 2 bases, with 2 bases of the junction left unmatched.

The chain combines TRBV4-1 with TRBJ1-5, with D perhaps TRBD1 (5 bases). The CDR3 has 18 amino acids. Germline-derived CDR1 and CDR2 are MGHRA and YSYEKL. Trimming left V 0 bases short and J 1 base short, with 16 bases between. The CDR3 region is CASSQDLGGKGSNQPQHF. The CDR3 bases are TGCGCCAGCAGCCAAGATCTGGGGGGAAAAGGGAGCAATCAGCCCCAGCATTTT.

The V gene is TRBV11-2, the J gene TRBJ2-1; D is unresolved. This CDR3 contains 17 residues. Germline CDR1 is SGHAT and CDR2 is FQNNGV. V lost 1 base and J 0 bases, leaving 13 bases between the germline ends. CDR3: CASSLVGRPSSYNEQFF. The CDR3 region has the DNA TGTGCCAGCAGCTTAGTAGGGCGGCCTAGCTCCTACAATGAGCAGTTCTTC.

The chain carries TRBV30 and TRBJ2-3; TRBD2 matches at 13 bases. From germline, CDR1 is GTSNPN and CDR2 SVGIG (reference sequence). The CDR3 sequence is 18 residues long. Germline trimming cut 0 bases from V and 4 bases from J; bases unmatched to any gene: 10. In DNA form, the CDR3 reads TGTGCCTGGAGTGTACAAAGGACTAGCGGGGGATTGGCAGATACGCAGTATTTT. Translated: CAWSVQRTSGGLADTQYF.

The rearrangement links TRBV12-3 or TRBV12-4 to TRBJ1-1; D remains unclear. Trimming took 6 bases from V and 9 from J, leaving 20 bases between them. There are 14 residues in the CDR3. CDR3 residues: CASRRTPEVVKAFF. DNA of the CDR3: TGTGCCAGCAGACGGACTCCGGAGGTGGTTAAAGCTTTCTTT.

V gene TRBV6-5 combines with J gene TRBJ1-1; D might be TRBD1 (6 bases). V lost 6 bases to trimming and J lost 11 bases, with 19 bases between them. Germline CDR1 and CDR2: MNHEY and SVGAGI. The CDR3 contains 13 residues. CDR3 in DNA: TGTGCCAGCAGGGAGGGACACTCGATGCGGGCTTTCTTT. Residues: CASREGHSMRAFF.

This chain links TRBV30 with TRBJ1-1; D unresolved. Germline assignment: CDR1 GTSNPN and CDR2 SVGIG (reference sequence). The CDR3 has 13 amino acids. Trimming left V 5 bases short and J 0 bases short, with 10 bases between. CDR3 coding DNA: TGTGCCTGGGAGGTCCTCATGAACACTGAAGCTTTCTTT. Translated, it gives CAWEVLMNTEAFF. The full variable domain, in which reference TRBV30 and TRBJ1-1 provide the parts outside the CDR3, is SQTIHQWPATLVQPVGSPLSLECTVEGTSNPNLYWYRQAAGRGLQLLFYSVGIGQISSEVPQNLSASRPQDRQFILSSKKLLLSDSGFYLCAWEVLMNTEAFFGQGTRLTVV.

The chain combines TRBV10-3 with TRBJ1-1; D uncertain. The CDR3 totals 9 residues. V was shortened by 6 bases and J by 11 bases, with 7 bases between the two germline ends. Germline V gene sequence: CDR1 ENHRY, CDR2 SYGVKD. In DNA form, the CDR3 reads TGTGCCATCAGGGAGGATGCTTTCTTT. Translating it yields CAIREDAFF.

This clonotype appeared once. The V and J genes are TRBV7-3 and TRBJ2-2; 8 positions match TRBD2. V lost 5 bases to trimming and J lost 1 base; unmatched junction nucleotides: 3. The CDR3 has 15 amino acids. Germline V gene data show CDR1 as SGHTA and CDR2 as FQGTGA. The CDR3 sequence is CASSPSGRNTGELFF. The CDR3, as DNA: TGTGCCAGCAGCCCAAGCGGGAGGAACACCGGGGAGCTGTTTTTT. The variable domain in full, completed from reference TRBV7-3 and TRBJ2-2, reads GAGVSQTPSNKVTEKGKYVELRCDPISGHTALYWYRQSLGQGPEFLIYFQGTGAADDSGLPNDRFFAVRPEGSVSTLKIQRTERGDSAVYLCASSPSGRNTGELFFGEGSRLTVL.

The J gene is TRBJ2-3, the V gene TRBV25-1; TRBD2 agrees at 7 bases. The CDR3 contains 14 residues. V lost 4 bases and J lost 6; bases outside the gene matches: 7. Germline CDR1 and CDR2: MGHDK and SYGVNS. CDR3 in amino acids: CASSAGEGPDTQYF. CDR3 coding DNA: TGTGCCAGCAGTGCCGGGGAGGGCCCCGATACGCAGTATTTT.

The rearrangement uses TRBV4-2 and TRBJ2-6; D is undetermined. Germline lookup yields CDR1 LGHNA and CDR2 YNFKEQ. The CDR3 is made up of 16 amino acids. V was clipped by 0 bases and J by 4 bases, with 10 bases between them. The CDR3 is CASSQDTMFGANVLTF. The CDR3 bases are TGTGCCAGCAGCCAAGATACGATGTTCGGGGCCAACGTCCTGACTTTC.

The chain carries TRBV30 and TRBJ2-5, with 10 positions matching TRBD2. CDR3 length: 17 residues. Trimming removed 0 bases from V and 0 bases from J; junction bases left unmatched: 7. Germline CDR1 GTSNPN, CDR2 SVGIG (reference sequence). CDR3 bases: TGTGCCTGGAGTGTACGTAGGACTAGCGGTTACCAAGAGACCCAGTACTTC. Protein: CAWSVRRTSGYQETQYF. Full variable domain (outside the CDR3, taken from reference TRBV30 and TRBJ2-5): SQTIHQWPATLVQPVGSPLSLECTVEGTSNPNLYWYRQAAGRGLQLLFYSVGIGQISSEVPQNLSASRPQDRQFILSSKKLLLSDSGFYLCAWSVRRTSGYQETQYFGPGTRLLVL.

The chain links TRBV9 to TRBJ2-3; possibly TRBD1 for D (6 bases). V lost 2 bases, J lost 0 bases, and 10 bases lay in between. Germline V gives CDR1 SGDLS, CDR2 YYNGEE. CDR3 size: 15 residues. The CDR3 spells CASSVGAGSTDTQYF. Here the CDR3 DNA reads TGTGCCAGCAGCGTGGGGGCAGGGAGCACAGATACGCAGTATTTT.

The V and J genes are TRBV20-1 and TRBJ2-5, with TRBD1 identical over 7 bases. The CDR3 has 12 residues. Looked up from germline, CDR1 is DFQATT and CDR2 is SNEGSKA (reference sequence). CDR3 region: CSQADRAGTQYF. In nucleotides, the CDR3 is TGCAGCCAAGCCGACAGGGCCGGGACCCAGTACTTC.

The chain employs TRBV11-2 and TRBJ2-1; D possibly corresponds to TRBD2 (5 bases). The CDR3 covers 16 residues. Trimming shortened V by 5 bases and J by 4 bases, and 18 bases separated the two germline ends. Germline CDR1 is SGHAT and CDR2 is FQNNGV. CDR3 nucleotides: TGTGCCAGCAGCCCCCTGGGAGCGGCTACTTACAATGAGCAGTTCTTC. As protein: CASSPLGAATYNEQFF.

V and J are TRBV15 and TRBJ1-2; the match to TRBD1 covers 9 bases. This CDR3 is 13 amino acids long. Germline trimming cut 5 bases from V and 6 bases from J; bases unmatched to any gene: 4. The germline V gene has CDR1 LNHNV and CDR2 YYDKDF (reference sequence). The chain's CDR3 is CATSVTGGNGYTF. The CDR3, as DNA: TGTGCCACCAGCGTAACAGGGGGCAATGGCTACACCTTC.

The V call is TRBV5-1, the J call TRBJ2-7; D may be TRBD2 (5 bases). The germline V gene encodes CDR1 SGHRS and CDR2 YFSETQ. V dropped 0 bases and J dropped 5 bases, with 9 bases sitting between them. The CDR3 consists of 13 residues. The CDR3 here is CASSLAGSHEQYF. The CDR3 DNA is TGCGCCAGCAGCTTGGCGGGGTCGCACGAGCAGTACTTC. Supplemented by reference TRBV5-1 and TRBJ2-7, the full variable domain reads KAGVTQTPRYLIKTRGQQVTLSCSPISGHRSVSWYQQTPGQGLQFLFEYFSETQRNKGNFPGRFSGRQFSNSRSEMNVSTLELGDSALYLCASSLAGSHEQYFGPGTRLTVT.

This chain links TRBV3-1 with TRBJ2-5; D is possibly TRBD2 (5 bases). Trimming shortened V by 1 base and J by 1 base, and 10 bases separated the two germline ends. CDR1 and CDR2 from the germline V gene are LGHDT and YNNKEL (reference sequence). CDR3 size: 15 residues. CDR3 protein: CASSQGEAAQETQYF. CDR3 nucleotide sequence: TGTGCCAGCAGCCAAGGAGAAGCGGCCCAAGAGACCCAGTACTTC.

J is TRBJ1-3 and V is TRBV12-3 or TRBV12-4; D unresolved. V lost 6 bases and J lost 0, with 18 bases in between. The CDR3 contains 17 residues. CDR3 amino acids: CASSYPTRVDSGNTIYF. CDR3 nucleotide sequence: TGTGCCAGCAGCTATCCGACGAGGGTCGACTCTGGAAACACCATATATTTT.

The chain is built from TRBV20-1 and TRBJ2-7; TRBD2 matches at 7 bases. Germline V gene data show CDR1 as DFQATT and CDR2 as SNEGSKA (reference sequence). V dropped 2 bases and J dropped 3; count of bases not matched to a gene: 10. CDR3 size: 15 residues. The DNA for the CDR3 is TGCAGTGCTAGAAGTTTCCAGCGGGATTACTACGAGCAGTACTTC. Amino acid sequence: CSARSFQRDYYEQYF.

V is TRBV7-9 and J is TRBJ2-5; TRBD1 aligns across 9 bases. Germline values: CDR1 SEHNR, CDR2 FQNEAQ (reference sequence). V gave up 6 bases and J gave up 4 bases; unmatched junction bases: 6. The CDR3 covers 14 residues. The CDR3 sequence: CASSLGQGSETQYF. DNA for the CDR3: TGTGCCAGCAGTTTGGGACAGGGTTCAGAGACCCAGTACTTC.